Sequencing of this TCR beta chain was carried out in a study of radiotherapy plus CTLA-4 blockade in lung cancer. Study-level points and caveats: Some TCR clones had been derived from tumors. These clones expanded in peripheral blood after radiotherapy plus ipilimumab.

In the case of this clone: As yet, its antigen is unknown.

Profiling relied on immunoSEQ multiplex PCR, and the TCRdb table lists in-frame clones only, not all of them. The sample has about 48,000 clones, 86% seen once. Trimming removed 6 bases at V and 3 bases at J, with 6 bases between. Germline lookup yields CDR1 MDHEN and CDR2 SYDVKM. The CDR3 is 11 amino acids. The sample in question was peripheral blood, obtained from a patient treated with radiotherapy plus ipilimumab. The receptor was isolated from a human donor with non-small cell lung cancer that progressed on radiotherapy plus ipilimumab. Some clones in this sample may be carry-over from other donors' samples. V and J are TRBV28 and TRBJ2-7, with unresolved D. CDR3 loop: CASSANYEQYF. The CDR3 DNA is TGTGCCAGCAGCGCTAACTACGAGCAGTACTTC.